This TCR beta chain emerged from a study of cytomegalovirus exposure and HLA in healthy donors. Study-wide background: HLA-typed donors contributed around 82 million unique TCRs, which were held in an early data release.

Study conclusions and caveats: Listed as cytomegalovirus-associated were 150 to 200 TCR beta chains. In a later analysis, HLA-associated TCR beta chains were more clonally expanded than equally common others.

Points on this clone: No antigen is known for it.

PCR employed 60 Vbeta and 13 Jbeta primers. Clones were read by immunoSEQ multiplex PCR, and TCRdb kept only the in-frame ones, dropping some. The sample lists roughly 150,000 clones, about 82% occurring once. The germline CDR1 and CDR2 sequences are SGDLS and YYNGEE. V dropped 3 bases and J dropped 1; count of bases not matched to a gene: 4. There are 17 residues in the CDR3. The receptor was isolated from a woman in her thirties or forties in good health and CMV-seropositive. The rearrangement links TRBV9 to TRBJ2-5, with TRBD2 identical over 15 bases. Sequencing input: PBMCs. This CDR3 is CASSGGGLAGGQETQYF. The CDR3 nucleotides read TGTGCCAGCAGCGGCGGGGGACTAGCGGGAGGCCAAGAGACCCAGTACTTC.